This TCR beta chain emerged from a study of monozygotic twins with inflammatory bowel disease. Each CDR3 protein gets one entry in TCRdb, which reprocessed the 5' RACE reads and gives no DNA. The ten most abundant clones cover about 5% of a sample with fewer than 400,000 distinct CDR3 sequences. The CDR3 extends over 14 amino acids. Germline values: CDR1 SGHRS, CDR2 YFSETQ. The rearrangement uses TRBV5-1 and TRBJ1-6; TCRdb proposes TRBD1, but this gene call is untestable without DNA. Sequenced sample: blood. This sequence was found in a human donor with ulcerative colitis or Crohn's disease, or a healthy co-twin of an affected twin (not recorded which). The CDR3 protein is CASSAGQGTSPLHF.